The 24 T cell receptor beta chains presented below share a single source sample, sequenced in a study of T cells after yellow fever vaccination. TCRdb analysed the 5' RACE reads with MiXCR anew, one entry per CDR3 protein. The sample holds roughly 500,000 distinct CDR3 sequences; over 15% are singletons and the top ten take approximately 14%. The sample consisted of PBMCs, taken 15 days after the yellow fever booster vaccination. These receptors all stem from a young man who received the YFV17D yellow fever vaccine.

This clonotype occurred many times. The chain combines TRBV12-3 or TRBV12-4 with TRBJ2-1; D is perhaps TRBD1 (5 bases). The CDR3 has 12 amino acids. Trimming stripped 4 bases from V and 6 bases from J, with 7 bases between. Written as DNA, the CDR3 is TGTGCCAGCAGTTCTAGGGGCAATGAGCAGTTCTTC. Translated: CASSSRGNEQFF.

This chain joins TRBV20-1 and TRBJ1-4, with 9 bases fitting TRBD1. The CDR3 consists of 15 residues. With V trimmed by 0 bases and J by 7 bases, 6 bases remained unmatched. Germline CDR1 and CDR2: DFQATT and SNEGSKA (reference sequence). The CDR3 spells CSAREPGTGIEKLFF. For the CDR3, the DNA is TGCAGTGCTAGAGAACCAGGGACAGGGATTGAAAAACTGTTTTTT.

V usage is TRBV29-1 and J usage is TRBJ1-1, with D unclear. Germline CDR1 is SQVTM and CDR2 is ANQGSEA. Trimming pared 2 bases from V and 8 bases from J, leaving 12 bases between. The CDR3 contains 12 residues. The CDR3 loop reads CSVELAEMEAFF. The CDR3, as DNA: TGCAGCGTTGAATTGGCCGAAATGGAAGCTTTCTTT.

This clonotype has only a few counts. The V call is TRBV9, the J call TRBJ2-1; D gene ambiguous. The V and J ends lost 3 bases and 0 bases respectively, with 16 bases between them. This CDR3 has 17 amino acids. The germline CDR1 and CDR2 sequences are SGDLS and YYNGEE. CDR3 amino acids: CASSGVSLLSSYNEQFF. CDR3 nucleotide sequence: TGTGCCAGCAGCGGGGTCAGCCTATTAAGCTCCTACAATGAGCAGTTCTTC. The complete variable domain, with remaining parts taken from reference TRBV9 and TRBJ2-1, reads DSGVTQTPKHLITATGQRVTLRCSPRSGDLSVYWYQQSLDQGLQFLIQYYNGEERAKGNILERFSAQQFPDLHSELNLSSLELGDSALYFCASSGVSLLSSYNEQFFGPGTRLTVL.

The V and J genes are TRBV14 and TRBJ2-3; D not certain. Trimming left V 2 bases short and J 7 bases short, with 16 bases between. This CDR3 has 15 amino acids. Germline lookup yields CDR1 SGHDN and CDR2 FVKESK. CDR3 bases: TGTGCCAGCAGCCAATCTTTCTTCGGCGGTCATACGCAGTATTTT. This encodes CASSQSFFGGHTQYF.

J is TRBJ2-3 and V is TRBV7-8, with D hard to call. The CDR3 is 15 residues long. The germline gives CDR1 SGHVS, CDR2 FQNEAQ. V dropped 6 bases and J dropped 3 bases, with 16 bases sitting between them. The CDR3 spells CASRPRWAATDTQYF. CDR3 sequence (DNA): TGTGCCAGCAGACCACGGTGGGCAGCTACAGATACGCAGTATTTT.

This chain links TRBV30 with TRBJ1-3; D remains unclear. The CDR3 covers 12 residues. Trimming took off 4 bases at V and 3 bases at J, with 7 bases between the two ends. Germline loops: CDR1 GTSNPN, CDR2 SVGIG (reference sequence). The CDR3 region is CAWKFRGNTIYF. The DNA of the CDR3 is TGTGCCTGGAAATTTCGTGGAAACACCATATATTTT.

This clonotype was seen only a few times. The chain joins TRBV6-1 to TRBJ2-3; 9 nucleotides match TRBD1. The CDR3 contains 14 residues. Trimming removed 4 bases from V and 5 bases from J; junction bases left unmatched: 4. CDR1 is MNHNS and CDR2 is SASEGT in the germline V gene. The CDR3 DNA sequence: TGTGCCAGCAGTGGGACAGGGGTGGGAGATACGCAGTATTTT. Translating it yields CASSGTGVGDTQYF.

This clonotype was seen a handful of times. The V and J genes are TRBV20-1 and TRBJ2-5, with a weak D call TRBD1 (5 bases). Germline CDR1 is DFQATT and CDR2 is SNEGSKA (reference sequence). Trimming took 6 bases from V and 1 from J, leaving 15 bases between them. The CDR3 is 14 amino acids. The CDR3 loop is CSANRGQLQETQYF. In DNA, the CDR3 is TGCAGTGCAAATCGCGGACAACTCCAAGAGACCCAGTACTTC.

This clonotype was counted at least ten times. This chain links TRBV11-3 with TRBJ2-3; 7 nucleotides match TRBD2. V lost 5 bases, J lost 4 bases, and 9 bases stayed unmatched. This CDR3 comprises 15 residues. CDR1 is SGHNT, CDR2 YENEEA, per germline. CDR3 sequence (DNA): TGTGCCAGCAGCCAGCGGGGAGGGGTCGCAGATACGCAGTATTTT. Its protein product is CASSQRGGVADTQYF.

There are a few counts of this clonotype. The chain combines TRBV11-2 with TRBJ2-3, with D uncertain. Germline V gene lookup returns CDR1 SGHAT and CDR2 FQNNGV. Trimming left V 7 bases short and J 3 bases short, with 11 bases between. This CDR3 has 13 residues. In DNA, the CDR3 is TGTGCCAGCAAAGGGCTAAGGACAGATACGCAGTATTTT. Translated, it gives CASKGLRTDTQYF.

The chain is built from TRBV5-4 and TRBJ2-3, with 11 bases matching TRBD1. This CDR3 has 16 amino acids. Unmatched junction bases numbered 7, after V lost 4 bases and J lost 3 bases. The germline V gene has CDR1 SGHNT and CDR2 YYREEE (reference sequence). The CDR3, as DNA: TGTGCCAGCAGCACACCCGGGACAGGGGGAACAGATACGCAGTATTTT. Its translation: CASSTPGTGGTDTQYF.

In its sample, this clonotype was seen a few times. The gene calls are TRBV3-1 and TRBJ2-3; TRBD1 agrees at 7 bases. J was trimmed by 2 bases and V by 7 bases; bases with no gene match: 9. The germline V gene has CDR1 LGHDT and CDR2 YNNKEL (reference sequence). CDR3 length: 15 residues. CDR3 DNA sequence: TGTGCCAGCACCCAGATGACAGGGCCCACAGATACGCAGTATTTT. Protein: CASTQMTGPTDTQYF.

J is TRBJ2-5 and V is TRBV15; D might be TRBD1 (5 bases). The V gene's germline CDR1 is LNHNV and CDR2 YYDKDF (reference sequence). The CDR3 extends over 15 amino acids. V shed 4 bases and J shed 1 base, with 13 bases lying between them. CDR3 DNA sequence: TGTGCCACCAGCACTCTCCAGGGTGTCCAAGAGACCCAGTACTTC. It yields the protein CATSTLQGVQETQYF.

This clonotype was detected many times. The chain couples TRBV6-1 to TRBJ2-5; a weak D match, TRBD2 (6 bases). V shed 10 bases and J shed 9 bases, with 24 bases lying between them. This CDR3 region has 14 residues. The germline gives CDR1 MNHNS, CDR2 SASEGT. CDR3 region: CATQDRSRGGAQYF. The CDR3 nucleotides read TGTGCCACCCAAGACCGGTCCCGCGGAGGGGCCCAGTACTTC.

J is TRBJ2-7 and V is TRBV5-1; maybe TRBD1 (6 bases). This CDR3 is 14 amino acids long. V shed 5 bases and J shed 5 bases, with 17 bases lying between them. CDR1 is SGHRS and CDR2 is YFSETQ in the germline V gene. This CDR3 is CASSNRDTQNEQYF. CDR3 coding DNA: TGCGCCAGCAGTAACCGGGACACCCAAAACGAGCAGTACTTC.

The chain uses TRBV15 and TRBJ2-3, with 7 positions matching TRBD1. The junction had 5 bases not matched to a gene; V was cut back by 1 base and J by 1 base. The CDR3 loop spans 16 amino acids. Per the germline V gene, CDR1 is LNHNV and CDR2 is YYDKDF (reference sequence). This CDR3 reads CATSRGGQGGTDTQYF. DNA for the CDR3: TGTGCCACCAGCAGAGGAGGCCAGGGGGGCACAGATACGCAGTATTTT.

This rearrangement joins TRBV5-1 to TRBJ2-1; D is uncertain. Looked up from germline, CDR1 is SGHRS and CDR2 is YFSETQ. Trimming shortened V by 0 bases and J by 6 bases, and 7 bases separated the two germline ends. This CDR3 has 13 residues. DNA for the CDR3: TGCGCCAGCAGCTTGGCCTGGGCCAATGAGCAGTTCTTC. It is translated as CASSLAWANEQFF. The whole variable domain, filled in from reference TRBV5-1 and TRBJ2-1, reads KAGVTQTPRYLIKTRGQQVTLSCSPISGHRSVSWYQQTPGQGLQFLFEYFSETQRNKGNFPGRFSGRQFSNSRSEMNVSTLELGDSALYLCASSLAWANEQFFGPGTRLTVL.

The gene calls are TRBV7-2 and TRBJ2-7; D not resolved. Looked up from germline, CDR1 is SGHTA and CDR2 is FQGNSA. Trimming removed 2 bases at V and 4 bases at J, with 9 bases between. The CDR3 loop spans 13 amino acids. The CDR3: CASSLPGLYEQYF. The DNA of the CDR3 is TGTGCCAGCAGCTTACCGGGTCTGTACGAGCAGTACTTC.

The CDR3 DNA is TGTGCCAGCAGCTTAACTGGCGGGGCACCCTCCTACGAGCAGTACTTC. Amino acid sequence: CASSLTGGAPSYEQYF. The chain combines TRBV7-2 with TRBJ2-7; D may be TRBD2 (6 bases). Germline V gives CDR1 SGHTA, CDR2 FQGNSA. This CDR3 spans 16 amino acids. Trimming removed 2 bases from V and 0 bases from J, with 14 bases in between. The full variable domain, its missing parts supplied by reference TRBV7-2 and TRBJ2-7, is GAGVSQSPSNKVTEKGKDVELRCDPISGHTALYWYRQSLGQGLEFLIYFQGNSAPDKSGLPSDRFSAERTGGSVSTLTIQRTQQEDSAVYLCASSLTGGAPSYEQYFGPGTRLTVT.

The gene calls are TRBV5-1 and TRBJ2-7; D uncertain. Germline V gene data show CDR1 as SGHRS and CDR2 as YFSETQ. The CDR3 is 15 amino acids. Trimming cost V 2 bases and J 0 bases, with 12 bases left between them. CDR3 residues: CASSLNQESSYEQYF. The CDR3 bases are TGCGCCAGCAGCTTAAATCAAGAGAGCTCCTACGAGCAGTACTTC.

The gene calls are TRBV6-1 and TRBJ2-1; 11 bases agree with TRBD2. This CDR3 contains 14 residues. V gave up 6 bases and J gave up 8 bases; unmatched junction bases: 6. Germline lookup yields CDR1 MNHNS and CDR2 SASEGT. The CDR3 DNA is TGTGCCAGCAGGCTAGCGGGAGGCCCCGATGAGCAGTTCTTC. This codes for CASRLAGGPDEQFF.

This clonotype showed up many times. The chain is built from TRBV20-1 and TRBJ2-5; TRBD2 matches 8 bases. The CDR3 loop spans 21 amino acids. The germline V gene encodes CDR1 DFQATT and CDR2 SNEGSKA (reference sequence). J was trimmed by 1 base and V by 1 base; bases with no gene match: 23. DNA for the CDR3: TGCAGTGCTAGAGGGGCCCCGAATAGCGGGGAGCGAGAAGACTTCCAAGAGACCCAGTACTTC. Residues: CSARGAPNSGEREDFQETQYF.

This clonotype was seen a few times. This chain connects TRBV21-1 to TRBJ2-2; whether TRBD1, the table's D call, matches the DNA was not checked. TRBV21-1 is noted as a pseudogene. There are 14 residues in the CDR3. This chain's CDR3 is CARGGTVHTGELFF. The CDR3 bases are TGTGCCAGGGGGGGGACGGTTCATACCGGGGAGCTGTTTTTT.